This T cell receptor (beta chain) was sequenced in a study of shared clonotypes between healthy human individuals. Study details: Each donor had three CD4 naive, three CD4 memory, two CD8 naive and one CD8 memory plate. Overall study findings and caveats: Generation probability values for non-shared clonotypes were lower than those for clonotypes shared by all four donors.

As regards this clone: Antigen: not known.

200 to 250 ng DNA, 30,000 or so T cell genomes, went into each sorted-subset replicate PCR. Produced via immunoSEQ multiplex PCR; TCRdb's table is partial and in-frame only. The data hold about 2.4 million clones, with around nine tenths observed a single time. Germline loops: CDR1 SGHTA, CDR2 FQGNSA. V was trimmed by 8 bases and J by 7 bases, leaving 20 bases between them. The CDR3 has 15 amino acids. This chain uses TRBV7-2 with TRBJ2-2; TRBD2 might be the D (5 bases). The specimen was naive CD4+ T cells sorted from blood. Subset given: CD45RA+ positively selected. The clonotype originates from a man aged 18-30 years in good health. CDR3 loop: CASLGSASLNGELFF. CDR3 coding DNA: TGTGCCAGCCTTGGGTCGGCTAGCCTCAACGGGGAGCTGTTTTTT.